The 30 T cell receptor beta chains below all came from one sample that was sequenced in a study of T cell responses to AZD1222 COVID-19 vaccine. Libraries were prepared by immunoSEQ multiplex PCR; TCRdb keeps only in-frame clonotypes and omits some of them. The sample contains more than 95,000 clones, 88% of which appear only once. The specimen comprised peripheral blood, sampled on day 0 of AZD1222 vaccination. The receptors here all came from an adult in good health.

This clone was recorded only once. J is TRBJ1-4 and V is TRBV6-5; D gene unclear. V gave up 2 bases and J gave up 4 bases, with 14 bases separating them. CDR1 and CDR2 from the germline V gene are MNHEY and SVGAGI. There are 16 residues in the CDR3. CDR3 bases: TGTGCCAGCAGTTACGCCGCATGGGATAGTAATGAAAAACTGTTTTTT. Protein product: CASSYAAWDSNEKLFF.

The chain links TRBV6-2 or TRBV6-3 to TRBJ2-7; D ambiguous. V lost 5 bases and J 2 bases, leaving 4 bases between the germline ends. This CDR3 comprises 11 residues. The germline V gene has CDR1 MNHEY and CDR2 SVGEGT. The CDR3 coding sequence is TGTGCCAGCAGTCCGGCCTACGAGCAGTACTTC. It encodes CASSPAYEQYF.

This clone was recorded once. The rearrangement joins TRBV5-5 to TRBJ2-1; D not certain. CDR1 is SGHKS and CDR2 is YYEKEE in the germline V gene (reference sequence). The CDR3 sequence is 12 residues long. Trimming stripped 0 bases from V and 12 bases from J, with 10 bases between. DNA for the CDR3: TGTGCCAGCAGCTTGGCTTTCTTAGGGCAGTTCTTC. This encodes CASSLAFLGQFF.

This sequence joins TRBV7-9 and TRBJ1-4; D remains ambiguous. Germline V gives CDR1 SEHNR, CDR2 FQNEAQ (reference sequence). V lost 1 base and J 0 bases, leaving 6 bases between the germline ends. The CDR3 has 15 amino acids. The CDR3 region has the DNA TGTGCCAGCAGCTTAGTGACGGCAACTAATGAAAAACTGTTTTTT. Its protein product is CASSLVTATNEKLFF.

The J gene is TRBJ2-7, the V gene TRBV7-2; D is possibly TRBD1 (6 bases). V was pared by 5 bases and J by 9 bases, with 26 bases between. There are 16 residues in the CDR3. Germline-derived CDR1 and CDR2 are SGHTA and FQGNSA. CDR3 in DNA: TGTGCCAGCAGCCCCCCTGGAGTCACAGGGACCAATGGGCAGTACTTC. Translating it yields CASSPPGVTGTNGQYF. Filled out from reference TRBV7-2 and TRBJ2-7, the complete variable domain reads GAGVSQSPSNKVTEKGKDVELRCDPISGHTALYWYRQSLGQGLEFLIYFQGNSAPDKSGLPSDRFSAERTGGSVSTLTIQRTQQEDSAVYLCASSPPGVTGTNGQYFGPGTRLTVT.

This chain uses TRBV19 with TRBJ1-1; D not certain. V was shortened by 5 bases and J by 0 bases, with 10 bases between the two germline ends. Germline CDR1 and CDR2: LNHDA and SQIVND (reference sequence). This CDR3 has 14 amino acids. CDR3 bases: TGTGCCAGTAGTTTTCGCGGGGTGAACACTGAAGCTTTCTTT. Encoded protein: CASSFRGVNTEAFF. The full variable domain, in which reference TRBV19 and TRBJ1-1 provide the parts outside the CDR3, is DGGITQSPKYLFRKEGQNVTLSCEQNLNHDAMYWYRQDPGQGLRLIYYSQIVNDFQKGDIAEGYSVSREKKESFPLTVTSAQKNPTAFYLCASSFRGVNTEAFFGQGTRLTVV.

The V and J genes are TRBV19 and TRBJ1-5; 9 nucleotides align to TRBD1. V lost 3 bases to trimming and J lost 1 base; unmatched junction nucleotides: 1. The CDR3 loop spans 15 amino acids. Germline loops: CDR1 LNHDA, CDR2 SQIVND (reference sequence). CDR3 coding DNA: TGTGCCAGTAGTATGACAGGGGGAAGCAATCAGCCCCAGCATTTT. This encodes CASSMTGGSNQPQHF.

The chain employs TRBV24-1 and TRBJ2-7, with 8 nucleotides matching TRBD1. J gave up 3 bases and V 5 bases, and 8 bases lay outside the gene matches. CDR1 and CDR2 from the germline V gene are KGHDR and SFDVKD. This CDR3 has 15 residues. CDR3 DNA: TGTGCCACCAGTGCGTCCGGGACAGGATTCTACGAGCAGTACTTC. This sequence encodes CATSASGTGFYEQYF.

This clone has more than one count but fewer than ten. V usage is TRBV2 and J usage is TRBJ1-4; a possible D gene is TRBD1 (5 bases). CDR1 SNHLY and CDR2 FYNNEI come from the germline V gene. This CDR3 has 14 amino acids. Trimming shortened V by 6 bases and J by 5 bases, and 13 bases separated the two germline ends. The CDR3 coding sequence is TGTGCCAGCAGGAGCGGGACGGAGAATGAAAAACTGTTTTTT. This translates into CASRSGTENEKLFF.

This rearrangement joins TRBV5-1 to TRBJ2-7; no firm D call. V lost 0 bases and J 4 bases, leaving 14 bases between the germline ends. This CDR3 region has 15 residues. Per germline, CDR1 SGHRS and CDR2 YFSETQ. The CDR3 nucleotides are TGCGCCAGCAGCTTGGGGCGGACGGATATATACGAGCAGTACTTC. It specifies CASSLGRTDIYEQYF. Full variable domain (remainder filled in from reference TRBV5-1 and TRBJ2-7): KAGVTQTPRYLIKTRGQQVTLSCSPISGHRSVSWYQQTPGQGLQFLFEYFSETQRNKGNFPGRFSGRQFSNSRSEMNVSTLELGDSALYLCASSLGRTDIYEQYFGPGTRLTVT.

The gene calls are TRBV6-2 or TRBV6-3 and TRBJ1-1; D not resolved. The CDR3 has 14 residues. CDR1 and CDR2 (germline): MNHEY, SVGEGT. V lost 2 bases and J lost 1, with 8 bases in between. The CDR3 loop is CASSYGYGNTEAFF. For the CDR3, the DNA is TGTGCCAGCAGTTACGGGTACGGGAACACTGAAGCTTTCTTT.

This clone was seen only once. V is TRBV2 and J is TRBJ2-7, with TRBD2 matching 7 bases. The V segment lost 0 bases and the J segment 0 bases; nucleotides outside the gene matches: 11. Germline CDR1 is SNHLY and CDR2 is FYNNEI. The CDR3 is made up of 18 amino acids. CDR3: CASSEAGPWASGSYEQYF. The CDR3 bases are TGTGCCAGCAGTGAAGCGGGCCCCTGGGCTAGCGGCTCCTACGAGCAGTACTTC.

A few counts support this clone. This sequence joins TRBV6-4 and TRBJ1-1, with unresolved D. CDR3 size: 14 residues. Germline V gene sequence: CDR1 MRHNA, CDR2 SNTAGT. The V gene lost 6 bases and the J gene lost 1 base, with 12 bases spanning the gap. The CDR3 nucleotides are TGTGCCAGCAGGAAGAGCGGTCAGAACACTGAAGCTTTCTTT. It translates to CASRKSGQNTEAFF.

The chain recombines TRBV6-2 or TRBV6-3 with TRBJ1-2; tentative D call: TRBD1 (5 bases). The CDR3 totals 15 residues. The V gene's germline CDR1 is MNHEY and CDR2 SVGEGT. Deletions cut 4 bases from V and 4 bases from J, with 16 bases between. CDR3: CASSSVNRRFYGYTF. The DNA for the CDR3 is TGTGCCAGCAGTTCAGTAAACAGGAGATTCTATGGCTACACCTTC.

The gene calls are TRBV3-1 (or the pseudogene TRBV3-2) and TRBJ2-4; D is unresolved. The CDR3 covers 16 residues. V was shortened by 4 bases and J by 0 bases, with 13 bases between the two germline ends. Germline V gene data show CDR1 as LGHDT and CDR2 as YNNKEL (reference sequence). Here the CDR3 DNA reads TGTGCCAGCAGCCCAGTCCGAGAGTTAGCCAAAAACATTCAGTACTTC. This sequence encodes CASSPVRELAKNIQYF.

The rearrangement joins TRBV27 to TRBJ2-1, with unresolved D. The CDR3 contains 11 residues. Germline CDR1 and CDR2: MNHEY and SMNVEV (reference sequence). Trimming took off 8 bases at V and 4 bases at J, with 6 bases between the two ends. The CDR3 DNA sequence: TGTGCCAGCGGATTTTACAATGAGCAGTTCTTC. It encodes CASGFYNEQFF.

The chain employs TRBV7-2 and TRBJ2-7, with D perhaps matching TRBD1 (5 bases). Germline CDR1 is SGHTA and CDR2 is FQGNSA. Trimming left V 5 bases short and J 8 bases short, with 22 bases between. The CDR3 spans 15 residues. CDR3 bases: TGTGCCAGCAGCCCTAAGGGGTCCCTCGTATGGCAGCAGTACTTC. This sequence encodes CASSPKGSLVWQQYF.

This clone turned up a few times. The V call is TRBV6-2 or TRBV6-3, the J call TRBJ2-3; D uncertain. This CDR3 contains 14 residues. V was clipped by 0 bases and J by 0 bases, with 4 bases between them. Germline V lookup: CDR1 MNHEY, CDR2 SVGEGT. The CDR3 reads CASSYSESTDTQYF. In DNA, the CDR3 is TGTGCCAGCAGTTACTCGGAGAGCACAGATACGCAGTATTTT.

About this clone: At the DNA level, this CDR3 is encoded by other sequences in the same sample as well. The chain employs TRBV5-1 and TRBJ1-2; the D gene is possibly TRBD1 (6 bases). Germline lookup yields CDR1 SGHRS and CDR2 YFSETQ. The length of the CDR3 is 13 residues. Trimming cost V 4 bases and J 2 bases, with 9 bases left between them. CDR3: CASSPGQNYGYTF. The DNA of the CDR3 is TGCGCCAGCAGCCCCGGACAGAACTATGGCTACACCTTC.

The rearrangement uses TRBV4-1 and TRBJ2-3; 8 nucleotides match TRBD1. V dropped 3 bases and J dropped 0; count of bases not matched to a gene: 14. The CDR3 covers 19 residues. Germline CDR1 and CDR2: MGHRA and YSYEKL. The CDR3 loop reads CASSHPGGGQGASTDTQYF. The CDR3 DNA reads TGCGCCAGCAGCCATCCCGGAGGGGGCCAGGGGGCCAGCACAGATACGCAGTATTTT.

The rearrangement links TRBV10-3 to TRBJ1-6, with D perhaps matching TRBD1 (6 bases). Germline CDR1 ENHRY, CDR2 SYGVKD. This CDR3 spans 14 amino acids. V shed 6 bases and J shed 8 bases, with 14 bases lying between them. The CDR3 reads CAISENPGDSPLHF. In nucleotides, the CDR3 is TGTGCCATCAGCGAAAATCCAGGGGATTCACCCCTCCACTTT.

This chain links TRBV28 with TRBJ2-7; the D gene is possibly TRBD2 (7 bases). Trimming left V 2 bases short and J 2 bases short, with 10 bases between. The CDR3 is made up of 14 amino acids. Per germline, CDR1 MDHEN and CDR2 SYDVKM. CDR3 amino acids: CASSLTGGAYEQYF. The CDR3 bases are TGTGCCAGCAGTTTAACGGGGGGCGCCTACGAGCAGTACTTC.

The rearrangement joins TRBV14 to TRBJ1-5; TRBD1 agrees at 7 bases. The germline V gene encodes CDR1 SGHDN and CDR2 FVKESK. The length of the CDR3 is 18 residues. With 2 bases clipped from V and 5 bases from J, the junction kept 15 bases outside the gene matches. The CDR3 spells CASSQPDRHHRWDQPQHF. The CDR3 DNA is TGTGCCAGCAGCCAACCGGACAGGCACCACCGGTGGGATCAGCCCCAGCATTTT.

J is TRBJ1-1 and V is TRBV7-9; D remains unclear. Germline V gives CDR1 SEHNR, CDR2 FQNEAQ (reference sequence). V was shortened by 5 bases and J by 4 bases, with 5 bases between the two germline ends. The CDR3 runs 11 residues. The CDR3 region has the DNA TGTGCCAGCAGCAGCGTCACTGAAGCTTTCTTT. Residues: CASSSVTEAFF.

J is TRBJ1-1 and V is TRBV20-1; no reliable D call. Germline V lookup: CDR1 DFQATT, CDR2 SNEGSKA (reference sequence). The V end was cut by 3 bases, the J end by 10 bases, with 12 bases between. The CDR3 is 11 amino acids. CDR3 protein: CSASVGVGAFF. The CDR3 DNA sequence: TGCAGTGCTAGTGTCGGGGTAGGAGCTTTCTTT.

The rearrangement uses TRBV27 and TRBJ1-6, with TRBD1 matching over 11 bases. Trimming at V came to 6 bases and at J to 7 bases, leaving 14 bases not matched to a gene. This CDR3 region has 18 residues. CDR1 MNHEY and CDR2 SMNVEV come from the germline V gene (reference sequence). The CDR3: CASSPKPRGTGGNSPLHF. CDR3 sequence (DNA): TGTGCCAGCAGCCCTAAACCCCGCGGGACAGGGGGGAATTCACCCCTCCACTTT.

This rearrangement joins TRBV7-3 to TRBJ1-3; D unresolved. CDR1 and CDR2 (germline): SGHTA, FQGTGA. The CDR3 totals 13 residues. Trimming pared 5 bases from V and 1 base from J, leaving 6 bases between. As DNA, the CDR3 is TGTGCCAGCAGCCCTCGATCTGGAAACACCATATATTTT. Amino acid sequence: CASSPRSGNTIYF.

The V call is TRBV19, the J call TRBJ1-2, with 8 bases that match TRBD1. The V gene's germline CDR1 is LNHDA and CDR2 SQIVND (reference sequence). The CDR3 runs to 15 residues. V lost 1 base, J lost 4 bases, and 5 bases stayed unmatched. In DNA, the CDR3 is TGTGCCAGTAGTATAGGAGGGACAGGATCCTATGGCTACACCTTC. Its translation: CASSIGGTGSYGYTF.

This chain links TRBV3-1 (or the pseudogene TRBV3-2) with TRBJ1-1; no clear D. The CDR3 length is 14 residues. Germline CDR1 LGHDT, CDR2 YNNKEL (reference sequence). V was trimmed by 4 bases and J by 4 bases, leaving 13 bases between them. The CDR3 protein is CASSLKAAGTEAFF. Written as DNA, the CDR3 is TGTGCCAGCAGCCTTAAGGCAGCCGGCACTGAAGCTTTCTTT.

This chain connects TRBV7-2 to TRBJ2-1; no definite D call. This CDR3 comprises 13 residues. CDR1 and CDR2 from the germline V gene are SGHTA and FQGNSA. Trimming took 2 bases from V and 8 from J, leaving 10 bases between them. DNA for the CDR3: TGTGCCAGCAGCTTAAACCCCAGGCATGAGCAGTTCTTC. Translated: CASSLNPRHEQFF. Together with reference TRBV7-2 and TRBJ2-1, the CDR3 gives the full variable domain: GAGVSQSPSNKVTEKGKDVELRCDPISGHTALYWYRQSLGQGLEFLIYFQGNSAPDKSGLPSDRFSAERTGGSVSTLTIQRTQQEDSAVYLCASSLNPRHEQFFGPGTRLTVL.